The clone carrying this T cell receptor (beta chain) was seen ten or more times. Researchers made TCR beta libraries by using iRepertoire HTBI primers and running Arm-PCR on CDR3 regions. TCRdb reanalysed the multiplex PCR reads using MiXCR and keeps one entry per CDR3 protein. The sample carries approximately 350,000 distinct CDR3 sequences, 15% to 20% recorded once. The CDR3 is 20 residues long. Germline values: CDR1 SGHTA, CDR2 FQGTGA. V dropped 2 bases and J dropped 2; count of bases not matched to a gene: 18. The data belong to a study of regulatory T cells in long-lasting Graves disease. Time point here: newly diagnosed GD, antithyroid drugs for less than 3 months. From RNA extracted from PBMCs, the TCR library was made. The same data also went into a second study, on T cells in Graves' hyperthyroidism and ophthalmopathy. This second report adds: Most thyroid clonotypes expanded above 0.001 were also detected in blood.

The source material was peripheral blood mononuclear cells (PBMCs), sampled at new diagnosis, from a patient treated with antithyroid drugs. The chain is built from TRBV7-3 and TRBJ2-3, with 8 positions matching TRBD2. This receptor was obtained from a man aged 40-50 years with Graves disease. CDR3 in DNA: TGTGCCAGCAGCTTATGTATAGCGGGGATGATCAGAGAAAACACAGATACGCAGTATTTT. Amino acid sequence: CASSLCIAGMIRENTDTQYF.